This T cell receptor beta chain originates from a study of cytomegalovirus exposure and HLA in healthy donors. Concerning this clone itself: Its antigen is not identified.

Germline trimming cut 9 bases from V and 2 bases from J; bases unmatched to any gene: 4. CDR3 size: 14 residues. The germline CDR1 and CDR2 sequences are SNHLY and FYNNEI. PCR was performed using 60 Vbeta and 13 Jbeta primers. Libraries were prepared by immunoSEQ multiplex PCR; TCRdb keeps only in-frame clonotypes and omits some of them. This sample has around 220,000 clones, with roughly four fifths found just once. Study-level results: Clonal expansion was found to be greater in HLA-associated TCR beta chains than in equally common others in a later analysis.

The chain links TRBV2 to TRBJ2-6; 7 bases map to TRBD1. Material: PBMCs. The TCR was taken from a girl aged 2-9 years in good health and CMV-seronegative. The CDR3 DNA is TGTGCCAGTACCGGGACAGCTGGGGCCAACGTCCTGACTTTC. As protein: CASTGTAGANVLTF.